These 25 T cell receptor beta chains were sequenced from one sample in a study of control samples from healthy donors and cancer patients. Method: immunoSEQ multiplex PCR; TCRdb's copy keeps in-frame clones and lacks some. The profile shows more than 25,000 clones, roughly 85% of them singletons. Sequencing was performed on PBMCs. These receptors were collected from a woman aged 60-75 years with head and neck cancer.

Written as DNA, the CDR3 is TGTGCCAGCAGTGAAGGGGACACCGGGGAGCTGTTTTTT. It yields the protein CASSEGDTGELFF. This chain links TRBV6-1 with TRBJ2-2; no clear D. CDR1 is MNHNS, CDR2 SASEGT, per germline. Trimming stripped 1 base from V and 3 bases from J, with 3 bases between. The CDR3 is 13 residues long.

The chain recombines TRBV11-3 with TRBJ1-1; no definite D call. CDR3 size: 13 residues. Germline loops: CDR1 SGHNT, CDR2 YENEEA. Between the trimmed V and J ends, which lost 4 bases and 6 bases, there was a span of 12 bases. The CDR3 coding sequence is TGTGCCAGCAGCTCCGGACCGTCCTCTGAAGCTTTCTTT. Its protein is CASSSGPSSEAFF.

This clone was seen only once. The J gene is TRBJ1-1, the V gene TRBV7-2; unclear D gene. Germline CDR1 reads SGHTA; CDR2 reads FQGNSA. The CDR3 has 14 residues. V was trimmed by 3 bases and J by 1 base, leaving 9 bases between them. CDR3 protein: CASSLIRENTEAFF. In nucleotides, the CDR3 is TGTGCCAGCAGCTTGATCCGAGAGAACACTGAAGCTTTCTTT.

The CDR3 sequence is CASSLASSTDTQYF. The CDR3 DNA sequence: TGTGCCAGCAGCTTGGCATCTAGCACAGATACGCAGTATTTT. V is TRBV7-2 and J is TRBJ2-3; D not resolved. This CDR3 spans 14 amino acids. V was trimmed by 3 bases and J by 0 bases, leaving 7 bases between them. Per the germline V gene, CDR1 is SGHTA and CDR2 is FQGNSA.

The chain combines TRBV2 with TRBJ2-5; D may be TRBD1 (6 bases). Trimming took off 6 bases at V and 5 bases at J, with 13 bases between the two ends. Germline V CDR1 and CDR2: SNHLY, FYNNEI. CDR3 length: 13 residues. CDR3 protein: CASSKGRGETQYF. CDR3 in DNA: TGTGCCAGCAGCAAGGGCAGGGGCGAGACCCAGTACTTC.

The chain is built from TRBV19 and TRBJ2-1, with 7 bases matching TRBD2. Per germline, CDR1 LNHDA and CDR2 SQIVND (reference sequence). The CDR3 length is 16 residues. Germline trimming cut 3 bases from V and 7 bases from J; bases unmatched to any gene: 12. The DNA of the CDR3 is TGTGCCAGTAGTATGGGCGTTGGGAGGGGTAGAAATGAGCAGTTCTTC. Its translation is CASSMGVGRGRNEQFF. Looking up the rest from reference TRBV19 and TRBJ2-1 gives the full variable domain: DGGITQSPKYLFRKEGQNVTLSCEQNLNHDAMYWYRQDPGQGLRLIYYSQIVNDFQKGDIAEGYSVSREKKESFPLTVTSAQKNPTAFYLCASSMGVGRGRNEQFFGPGTRLTVL.

The rearrangement links TRBV7-2 to TRBJ1-1; D unresolved. V was clipped by 3 bases and J by 6 bases, with 14 bases between them. Germline lookup yields CDR1 SGHTA and CDR2 FQGNSA. The CDR3 extends over 14 amino acids. The CDR3 loop reads CASSLFEGRAEAFF. DNA for the CDR3: TGTGCCAGCAGCTTGTTTGAAGGACGGGCTGAAGCTTTCTTT. Full variable domain (rest looked up from reference TRBV7-2 and TRBJ1-1): GAGVSQSPSNKVTEKGKDVELRCDPISGHTALYWYRQSLGQGLEFLIYFQGNSAPDKSGLPSDRFSAERTGGSVSTLTIQRTQQEDSAVYLCASSLFEGRAEAFFGQGTRLTVV.

This sequence joins TRBV29-1 and TRBJ2-5; TRBD2 aligns across 7 bases. CDR3 length: 17 residues. CDR1 is SQVTM, CDR2 ANQGSEA, per germline. V was pared by 4 bases and J by 0 bases, with 14 bases of the junction left unmatched. The DNA for the CDR3 is TGCAGCGTTGGGGGTAGCGGGTCTGGATTGTACCAAGAGACCCAGTACTTC. As protein: CSVGGSGSGLYQETQYF.

The chain has TRBV11-3 and TRBJ2-2, with 14 bases fitting TRBD2. The CDR3 extends over 16 amino acids. Per germline, CDR1 SGHNT and CDR2 YENEEA. The V and J ends lost 4 bases and 6 bases, in that order; junction bases with no gene match: 4. The CDR3 loop reads CASSSGLAGASGELFF. The DNA for the CDR3 is TGTGCCAGCAGCTCGGGACTAGCGGGAGCATCCGGGGAGCTGTTTTTT. Full variable domain (missing parts from reference TRBV11-3 and TRBJ2-2): EAGVVQSPRYKIIEKKQPVAFWCNPISGHNTLYWYLQNLGQGPELLIRYENEEAVDDSQLPKDRFSAERLKGVDSTLKIQPAELGDSAVYLCASSSGLAGASGELFFGEGSRLTVL.

V is TRBV19 and J is TRBJ1-1, with TRBD1 as a possible D gene (5 bases). The CDR3 totals 15 residues. Germline V gives CDR1 LNHDA, CDR2 SQIVND (reference sequence). Trimming removed 5 bases from V and 4 bases from J, with 17 bases in between. CDR3 protein: CASSRSAGTATEAFF. Here the CDR3 DNA reads TGTGCCAGTAGTCGGAGCGCCGGGACCGCCACTGAAGCTTTCTTT.

This sequence joins TRBV18 and TRBJ2-5, with D possibly matching TRBD1 (6 bases). The CDR3 totals 14 residues. Deletions cut 6 bases from V and 2 bases from J, with 13 bases between. CDR1 and CDR2 from the germline V gene are KGHSH and LQKENI. The CDR3 coding sequence is TGTGCCAGCTCGGGGGCCTCTCCTCAAGAGACCCAGTACTTC. It translates to CASSGASPQETQYF.

This clone was detected only a few times. The rearrangement uses TRBV6-5 and TRBJ2-7, with 7 bases aligning to TRBD2. The V segment lost 7 bases and the J segment 5 bases; nucleotides outside the gene matches: 14. Looked up from germline, CDR1 is MNHEY and CDR2 is SVGAGI. The CDR3 has 15 residues. This chain's CDR3 is CASTPQGGDVHEQYF. CDR3 in DNA: TGTGCCAGCACCCCCCAGGGAGGGGACGTCCACGAGCAGTACTTC.

The chain couples TRBV11-3 to TRBJ2-7, with TRBD1 matching 7 bases. V gave up 3 bases and J gave up 3 bases; unmatched junction bases: 2. CDR1 and CDR2 from the germline V gene are SGHNT and YENEEA. The CDR3 has 13 residues. The CDR3 coding sequence is TGTGCCAGCAGCTTGACAGGGCGCTACGAGCAGTACTTC. Translating it yields CASSLTGRYEQYF.

The V gene is TRBV18, the J gene TRBJ2-5; 9 bases are a match to TRBD1. CDR3 length: 13 residues. V lost 6 bases to trimming and J lost 4 bases; unmatched junction nucleotides: 3. Germline V gives CDR1 KGHSH, CDR2 LQKENI. DNA for the CDR3: TGTGCCAGCTCGGGACAGGGAACAGAGACCCAGTACTTC. As protein: CASSGQGTETQYF.

The chain couples TRBV7-9 to TRBJ1-4, with 8 bases identical to TRBD1. Losses at the gene ends were 3 bases for V and 4 bases for J; bases not matched to a gene: 1. CDR1 is SEHNR and CDR2 is FQNEAQ in the germline V gene (reference sequence). The CDR3 sequence is 14 residues long. CDR3 DNA sequence: TGTGCCAGCAGCTTGGGACAGGTTAATGAAAAACTGTTTTTT. Its translation: CASSLGQVNEKLFF.

V is TRBV2 and J is TRBJ1-2, with 7 bases aligning to TRBD1. J was trimmed by 8 bases and V by 6 bases; bases with no gene match: 12. This CDR3 is 14 amino acids long. Per germline, CDR1 SNHLY and CDR2 FYNNEI. Written as DNA, the CDR3 is TGTGCCAGCAGAGGAGACAGGGCTGGATTGGGCTACACCTTC. Its protein is CASRGDRAGLGYTF.

The chain employs TRBV18 and TRBJ2-2; 9 nucleotides match TRBD2. CDR1 and CDR2 (germline): KGHSH, LQKENI. The CDR3 consists of 17 residues. The V and J ends lost 0 bases and 6 bases, in that order; junction bases with no gene match: 8. The CDR3 nucleotides are TGTGCCAGCTCACCACCGGCCAGCGGGAGGTCACCCGGGGAGCTGTTTTTT. Amino acids: CASSPPASGRSPGELFF.

The sample holds a few counts of this clone. The rearrangement links TRBV7-2 to TRBJ2-1; 11 nucleotides line up with TRBD2. V shed 5 bases, J shed 0 bases, and the junction held 6 bases outside the gene matches. The CDR3 consists of 17 residues. Germline V gives CDR1 SGHTA, CDR2 FQGNSA. Here the CDR3 reads CASSRSSGGLSYNEQFF. The CDR3, as DNA: TGTGCCAGCAGCAGATCTAGCGGGGGGCTCTCCTACAATGAGCAGTTCTTC.

The rearrangement joins TRBV29-1 to TRBJ1-2, with D possibly being TRBD1 (5 bases). Germline V CDR1 and CDR2: SQVTM, ANQGSEA. V was shortened by 6 bases and J by 0 bases, with 11 bases between the two germline ends. The CDR3 consists of 13 residues. The CDR3 loop is CSVRGSTNYGYTF. Here the CDR3 DNA reads TGCAGCGTGAGGGGCAGCACTAACTATGGCTACACCTTC.

This chain joins TRBV4-1 and TRBJ1-1; D is unclear. Germline V gene data show CDR1 as MGHRA and CDR2 as YSYEKL. V dropped 5 bases and J dropped 1 base, with 20 bases sitting between them. This CDR3 region has 17 residues. Written as DNA, the CDR3 is TGCGCCAGCAGCGAACCCCGGGCCCCGGCCGCGAACACTGAAGCTTTCTTT. Translation: CASSEPRAPAANTEAFF.

The chain is built from TRBV20-1 and TRBJ1-1; D ambiguous. The V gene's germline CDR1 is DFQATT and CDR2 SNEGSKA (reference sequence). The germline V and J ends were trimmed by 2 bases and 6 bases, with 7 bases remaining between them. The CDR3 spans 11 residues. The CDR3 loop reads CSARQDSEAFF. CDR3 DNA: TGCAGTGCTAGACAGGATTCTGAAGCTTTCTTT.

V gene TRBV9 combines with J gene TRBJ2-5; D is undetermined. The V end lost 0 bases, the J end lost 2 bases, and 8 bases lay between the germline ends. The CDR3 runs 14 residues. Looked up from germline, CDR1 is SGDLS and CDR2 is YYNGEE. The CDR3 region is CASSVAGQQETQYF. CDR3 sequence (DNA): TGTGCCAGCAGCGTAGCTGGGCAGCAAGAGACCCAGTACTTC.

This clone has just a few counts. V is TRBV2 and J is TRBJ2-2; TRBD1 matches at 10 bases. The CDR3 covers 14 residues. The V segment lost 8 bases and the J segment 6 bases; nucleotides outside the gene matches: 6. Germline V CDR1 and CDR2: SNHLY, FYNNEI. The CDR3 region is CASQPGQGSGELFF. The CDR3 DNA reads TGTGCCAGCCAACCGGGACAGGGGTCCGGGGAGCTGTTTTTT.

The V gene is TRBV4-2, the J gene TRBJ2-4, with D uncertain. This CDR3 spans 16 amino acids. From germline, CDR1 is LGHNA and CDR2 YNFKEQ. Trimming left V 0 bases short and J 0 bases short, with 9 bases between. The CDR3 coding sequence is TGTGCCAGCAGCCAAGATCGACTTCTAGCCAAAAACATTCAGTACTTC. Translating gives CASSQDRLLAKNIQYF.

This sequence joins TRBV10-2 and TRBJ1-5, with 7 positions matching TRBD1. The CDR3 length is 14 residues. Germline assignment: CDR1 WSHSY and CDR2 SAAADI. V lost 5 bases to trimming and J lost 6 bases; unmatched junction nucleotides: 7. CDR3 nucleotide sequence: TGCGCCAGCAGTTTAGGTAGGGGGCCTCAGCCCCAGCATTTT. This translates into CASSLGRGPQPQHF.